These 27 T cell receptor beta chains came from one sample sequenced in a study of shared T cell receptors in the human thymus. TCRdb keeps only in-frame clones here, not all; method: immunoSEQ multiplex PCR. The sample carries some 760,000 clones, 70% to 90% recorded once. The data also belong to a second study, concerning human thymus T cells.

The sample comprised thymocytes. These receptors all stem from a girl in the first two years of life with a congenital heart defect.

The genes are TRBV5-1 and TRBJ1-1, with 8 bases aligning to TRBD1. The CDR3 has 15 amino acids. J gave up 5 bases and V 7 bases, and 13 bases lay outside the gene matches. Germline CDR1 reads SGHRS; CDR2 reads YFSETQ. The CDR3 nucleotides are TGCGCCAGCGCTCATCCGGACAGGGTATTTACTGAAGCTTTCTTT. Amino acids: CASAHPDRVFTEAFF.

The chain combines TRBV15 with TRBJ2-1, with D maybe TRBD2 (6 bases). The CDR3 loop spans 15 amino acids. Germline V gene sequence: CDR1 LNHNV, CDR2 YYDKDF (reference sequence). V lost 5 bases, J lost 3 bases, and 14 bases lay in between. CDR3 region: CATSGDPGVYNEQFF. CDR3 coding DNA: TGTGCCACCAGCGGGGACCCGGGGGTCTACAATGAGCAGTTCTTC.

The rearrangement uses TRBV7-3 and TRBJ2-5; 8 nucleotides agree with TRBD1. V lost 5 bases, J lost 4 bases, and 3 bases stayed unmatched. CDR3 length: 13 amino acids. Germline assignment: CDR1 SGHTA and CDR2 FQGTGA. CDR3 coding DNA: TGTGCCAGCAGCCCACAGGGGGGAGAGACCCAGTACTTC. It encodes CASSPQGGETQYF. The complete variable domain, with remaining parts taken from reference TRBV7-3 and TRBJ2-5, reads GAGVSQTPSNKVTEKGKYVELRCDPISGHTALYWYRQSLGQGPEFLIYFQGTGAADDSGLPNDRFFAVRPEGSVSTLKIQRTERGDSAVYLCASSPQGGETQYFGPGTRLLVL.

The chain links TRBV13 to TRBJ1-2; possible D gene TRBD1, 6 bases. Trimming took 5 bases from V and 3 from J, leaving 16 bases between them. The germline gives CDR1 PRHDT, CDR2 FYEKMQ (reference sequence). The CDR3 is 15 residues long. The CDR3 region is CASSPTLGHHYGYTF. CDR3 DNA: TGTGCCAGCAGCCCGACCCTGGGACACCACTATGGCTACACCTTC.

This chain uses TRBV5-1 with TRBJ2-7; no clear D gene. Trimming removed 0 bases from V and 3 bases from J, with 13 bases in between. CDR3 length equals 15 residues. Looked up from germline, CDR1 is SGHRS and CDR2 is YFSETQ. CDR3 residues: CASSLESSLIYEQYF. For the CDR3, the DNA is TGCGCCAGCAGCTTGGAGAGTTCCCTTATCTACGAGCAGTACTTC.

The genes are TRBV5-6 and TRBJ1-2; TRBD1 is a possible D gene (6 bases). The germline gives CDR1 SGHDT, CDR2 YYEEEE. The ends were cut back, 3 bases at V and 12 bases at J, with 21 bases in the middle. CDR3 size: 14 residues. The CDR3 DNA is TGTGCCAGCAGCTCAAACCCCGGGACATCTAGCCACACCTTC. Protein product: CASSSNPGTSSHTF.

J is TRBJ1-2 and V is TRBV5-1, with a weak D call TRBD1 (5 bases). Germline assignment: CDR1 SGHRS and CDR2 YFSETQ. This CDR3 has 12 amino acids. The V gene lost 5 bases and the J gene lost 3 bases, with 8 bases spanning the gap. CDR3 sequence: CASRDSHYGYTF. In DNA, the CDR3 is TGCGCCAGCAGAGACAGCCACTATGGCTACACCTTC.

This chain joins TRBV7-9 and TRBJ2-5; 8 nucleotides match TRBD1. Germline V gene data show CDR1 as SEHNR and CDR2 as FQNEAQ (reference sequence). Germline trimming cut 6 bases from V and 4 bases from J; bases unmatched to any gene: 16. The CDR3 is made up of 17 amino acids. The CDR3: CASRLNQRGDRGETQYF. The CDR3 DNA sequence: TGTGCCAGCAGACTTAATCAAAGGGGCGACAGGGGAGAGACCCAGTACTTC.

This chain joins TRBV5-1 and TRBJ1-4; D gene ambiguous. Trimming pared 0 bases from V and 0 bases from J, leaving 12 bases between. Germline loops: CDR1 SGHRS, CDR2 YFSETQ. This CDR3 comprises 17 residues. The CDR3 sequence: CASSLVEQPSTNEKLFF. The CDR3 DNA reads TGCGCCAGCAGCTTGGTGGAGCAACCTTCAACTAATGAAAAACTGTTTTTT.

The chain is built from TRBV10-3 and TRBJ1-2; possibly TRBD1 for D (5 bases). The germline V and J ends were trimmed by 2 bases and 5 bases, with 12 bases remaining between them. The CDR3 covers 14 residues. Looked up from germline, CDR1 is ENHRY and CDR2 is SYGVKD. Written as DNA, the CDR3 is TGTGCCATCAGTGAGCCACAGGTTATGTATGGCTACACCTTC. As protein: CAISEPQVMYGYTF.

The chain is built from TRBV9 and TRBJ1-1; D remains ambiguous. Trimming took off 3 bases at V and 1 base at J, with 4 bases between the two ends. The germline CDR1 and CDR2 sequences are SGDLS and YYNGEE. The CDR3 runs 12 residues. CDR3 coding DNA: TGTGCCAGCAGCGCAGAGAACACTGAAGCTTTCTTT. As protein: CASSAENTEAFF.

The chain employs TRBV6-1 and TRBJ2-7, with 7 bases fitting TRBD1. Germline-derived CDR1 and CDR2 are MNHNS and SASEGT. This CDR3 is built from 15 residues. Trimming cost V 7 bases and J 1 base; bases outside gene matches: 10. The CDR3 region has the DNA TGTGCCAGCACCCGAGTTAGACAGGGATCCTACGAGCAGTACTTC. Protein product: CASTRVRQGSYEQYF.

This clone was seen a single time. The rearrangement joins TRBV9 to TRBJ2-3, with TRBD2 matching 11 bases. The CDR3 covers 15 residues. Germline trimming cut 4 bases from V and 4 bases from J; bases unmatched to any gene: 5. Germline values: CDR1 SGDLS, CDR2 YYNGEE. CDR3 protein: CASSPGLADADTQYF. CDR3 nucleotides: TGTGCCAGCAGCCCGGGACTAGCGGACGCAGATACGCAGTATTTT.

Points on this clone: Other DNA sequences within the sample encode an identical CDR3. The gene calls are TRBV5-1 and TRBJ2-2; a possible D gene is TRBD2 (5 bases). Trimming cost V 2 bases and J 6 bases, with 17 bases left between them. Germline V lookup: CDR1 SGHRS, CDR2 YFSETQ. The CDR3 contains 16 residues. CDR3 residues: CASSFPSDSSPGELFF. In DNA form, the CDR3 reads TGCGCCAGCAGCTTCCCCTCGGACTCCTCCCCCGGGGAGCTGTTTTTT.

The V gene is TRBV9, the J gene TRBJ1-1; 7 bases agree with TRBD1. The CDR3 runs to 15 residues. V dropped 4 bases and J dropped 0; count of bases not matched to a gene: 6. Germline V lookup: CDR1 SGDLS, CDR2 YYNGEE. CDR3 bases: TGTGCCAGCAGCAACACAGGGGTTTTGAACACTGAAGCTTTCTTT. It specifies CASSNTGVLNTEAFF. Full variable domain (outside the CDR3, taken from reference TRBV9 and TRBJ1-1): DSGVTQTPKHLITATGQRVTLRCSPRSGDLSVYWYQQSLDQGLQFLIQYYNGEERAKGNILERFSAQQFPDLHSELNLSSLELGDSALYFCASSNTGVLNTEAFFGQGTRLTVV.

DNA for the CDR3: TGTGCCAGCAGCCCAACCCGGGACTCGCGGGGCGGCACAGATACGCAGTATTTT. Its protein is CASSPTRDSRGGTDTQYF. The V and J genes are TRBV7-9 and TRBJ2-3; TRBD2 is a possible D gene (6 bases). Germline V gives CDR1 SEHNR, CDR2 FQNEAQ (reference sequence). Trimming took off 5 bases at V and 1 base at J, with 22 bases between the two ends. This CDR3 spans 18 amino acids.

The chain couples TRBV14 to TRBJ2-7; weak D call: TRBD1 (5 bases). The CDR3 sequence is 18 residues long. Germline CDR1 is SGHDN and CDR2 is FVKESK. Trimming stripped 1 base from V and 1 base from J, with 20 bases between. The CDR3 DNA reads TGTGCCAGCAGCCAAGCGCTCCAGGACATAAAAGGTTCCTACGAGCAGTACTTC. Translating it yields CASSQALQDIKGSYEQYF. Full variable domain (missing parts from reference TRBV14 and TRBJ2-7): EAGVTQFPSHSVIEKGQTVTLRCDPISGHDNLYWYRRVMGKEIKFLLHFVKESKQDESGMPNNRFLAERTGGTYSTLKVQPAELEDSGVYFCASSQALQDIKGSYEQYFGPGTRLTVT.

This clone was observed once. The chain recombines TRBV29-1 with TRBJ1-2; D ambiguous. Germline CDR1 reads SQVTM; CDR2 reads ANQGSEA. This CDR3 spans 10 amino acids. V lost 7 bases, J lost 4 bases, and 7 bases lay in between. The CDR3 is CSAGGYGYTF. In DNA, the CDR3 is TGCAGCGCCGGTGGCTATGGCTACACCTTC.

The sample holds a few counts of this clone. The chain is built from TRBV5-6 and TRBJ1-2, with D uncertain. Germline values: CDR1 SGHDT, CDR2 YYEEEE. V lost 3 bases and J lost 4, with 4 bases in between. The CDR3 extends over 11 amino acids. CDR3 region: CASSSIYGYTF. In DNA, the CDR3 is TGTGCCAGCAGCTCCATCTATGGCTACACCTTC.

The chain couples TRBV9 to TRBJ1-1; D remains unclear. Trimming removed 0 bases at V and 0 bases at J, with 12 bases between. Germline lookup yields CDR1 SGDLS and CDR2 YYNGEE. The CDR3 extends over 16 amino acids. In DNA, the CDR3 is TGTGCCAGCAGCGTAGATGGGCAGATCCTGAACACTGAAGCTTTCTTT. Translation: CASSVDGQILNTEAFF.

J is TRBJ1-2 and V is TRBV19; the D gene is possibly TRBD1 (5 bases). CDR3 length: 15 amino acids. With 3 bases removed from V and 8 bases from J, the gap between germline ends came to 19 bases. Per germline, CDR1 LNHDA and CDR2 SQIVND (reference sequence). CDR3 DNA sequence: TGTGCCAGTAGTATCAGGGATTCTGTTGGTTGCGGCTACACCTTC. This encodes CASSIRDSVGCGYTF.

The V and J genes are TRBV23-1 and TRBJ1-2; D might be TRBD1 (5 bases). TRBV23-1 is designated an ORF whose function remains uncertain. The length of the CDR3 is 14 residues. V lost 4 bases, J lost 1 base, and 10 bases lay in between. The CDR3 nucleotides are TGCGCCAGCAGTCGCGGACACAGTAACTATGGCTACACCTTC. Its protein product is CASSRGHSNYGYTF.

The chain uses TRBV6-5 and TRBJ1-2; D is possibly TRBD1 (6 bases). CDR1 and CDR2 from the germline V gene are MNHEY and SVGAGI. V dropped 2 bases and J dropped 4 bases, with 14 bases sitting between them. This CDR3 is built from 15 residues. Here the CDR3 reads CASSYGGPRGYGYTF. DNA of the CDR3: TGTGCCAGCAGTTACGGGGGACCCAGGGGCTATGGCTACACCTTC.

This chain joins TRBV19 and TRBJ1-2; D is ambiguous. CDR3 length: 14 amino acids. The germline CDR1 and CDR2 sequences are LNHDA and SQIVND (reference sequence). V dropped 3 bases and J dropped 8 bases, with 16 bases sitting between them. CDR3 bases: TGTGCCAGTAGTATCCCCAGAATCAAGAGGGGCTACACCTTC. Translating it yields CASSIPRIKRGYTF.

This rearrangement joins TRBV28 to TRBJ2-3; D gene uncertain. Trimming took 5 bases from V and 0 from J, leaving 15 bases between them. The CDR3 covers 16 residues. The germline V gene has CDR1 MDHEN and CDR2 SYDVKM. This CDR3 reads CASSPPDTSSTDTQYF. As DNA, the CDR3 is TGTGCCAGCAGTCCCCCCGACACGAGTAGCACAGATACGCAGTATTTT.

The table lists this clone with a few counts. The V call is TRBV5-6, the J call TRBJ1-3; D is unresolved. Between the trimmed V and J ends, which lost 3 bases and 1 base, there was a span of 8 bases. The germline V gene encodes CDR1 SGHDT and CDR2 YYEEEE. This CDR3 contains 14 residues. The CDR3 here is CASSSRESGNTIYF. The CDR3 DNA reads as TGTGCCAGCAGCTCGCGGGAGTCTGGAAACACCATATATTTT. Full variable domain (rest looked up from reference TRBV5-6 and TRBJ1-3): DAGVTQSPTHLIKTRGQQVTLRCSPKSGHDTVSWYQQALGQGPQFIFQYYEEEERQRGNFPDRFSGHQFPNYSSELNVNALLLGDSALYLCASSSRESGNTIYFGEGSWLTVV.

The gene calls are TRBV9 and TRBJ2-1; a possible D gene is TRBD2 (7 bases). Germline V gene data show CDR1 as SGDLS and CDR2 as YYNGEE. This CDR3 has 14 residues. The V end was cut by 3 bases, the J end by 9 bases, with 16 bases between. CDR3 amino acids: CASSALGGAGEQFF. The CDR3 DNA follows: TGTGCCAGCAGCGCGCTTGGGGGGGCCGGTGAGCAGTTCTTC.